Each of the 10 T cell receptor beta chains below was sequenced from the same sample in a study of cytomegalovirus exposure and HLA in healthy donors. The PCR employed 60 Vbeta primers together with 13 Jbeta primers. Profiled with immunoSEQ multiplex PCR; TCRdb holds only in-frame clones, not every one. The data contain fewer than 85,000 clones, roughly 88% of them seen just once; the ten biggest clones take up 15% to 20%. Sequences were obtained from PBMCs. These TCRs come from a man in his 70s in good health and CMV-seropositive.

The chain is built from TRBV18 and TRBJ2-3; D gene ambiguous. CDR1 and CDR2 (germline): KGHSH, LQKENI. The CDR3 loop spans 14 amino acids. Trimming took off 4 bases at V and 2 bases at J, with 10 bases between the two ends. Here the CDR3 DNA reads TGTGCCAGCTCACTAGGCCAGGACACAGATACGCAGTATTTT. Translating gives CASSLGQDTDTQYF.

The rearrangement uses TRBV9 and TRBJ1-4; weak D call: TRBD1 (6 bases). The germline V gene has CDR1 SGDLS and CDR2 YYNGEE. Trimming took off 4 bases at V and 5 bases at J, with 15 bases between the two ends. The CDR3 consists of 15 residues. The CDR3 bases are TGTGCCAGCAGCCCCCGACAGGACCAAAATGAAAAACTGTTTTTT. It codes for CASSPRQDQNEKLFF.

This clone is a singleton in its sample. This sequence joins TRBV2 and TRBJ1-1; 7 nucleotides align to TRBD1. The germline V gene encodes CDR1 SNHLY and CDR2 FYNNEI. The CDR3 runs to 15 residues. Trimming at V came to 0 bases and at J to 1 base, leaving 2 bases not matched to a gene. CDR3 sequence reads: CASSEARGPNTEAFF. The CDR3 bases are TGTGCCAGCAGTGAAGCGAGGGGGCCGAACACTGAAGCTTTCTTT.

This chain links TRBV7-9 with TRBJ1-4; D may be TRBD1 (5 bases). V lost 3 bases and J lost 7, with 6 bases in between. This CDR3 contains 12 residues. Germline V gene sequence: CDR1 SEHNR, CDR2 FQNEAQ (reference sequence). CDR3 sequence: CASSLGGEKLFF. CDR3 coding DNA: TGTGCCAGCAGCTTGGGGGGTGAAAAACTGTTTTTT.

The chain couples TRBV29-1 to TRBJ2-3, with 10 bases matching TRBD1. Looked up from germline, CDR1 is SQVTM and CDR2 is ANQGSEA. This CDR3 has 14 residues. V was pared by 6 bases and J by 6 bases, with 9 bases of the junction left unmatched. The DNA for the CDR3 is TGCAGCGTGGCCCGGACAGGGGGTTTGGATACGCAGTATTTT. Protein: CSVARTGGLDTQYF.

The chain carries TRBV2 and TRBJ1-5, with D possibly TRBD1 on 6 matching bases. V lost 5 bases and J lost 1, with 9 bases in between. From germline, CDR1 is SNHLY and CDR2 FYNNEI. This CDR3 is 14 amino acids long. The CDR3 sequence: CASSYTGSNQPQHF. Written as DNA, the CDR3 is TGTGCCAGCAGTTACACAGGGAGCAATCAGCCCCAGCATTTT.

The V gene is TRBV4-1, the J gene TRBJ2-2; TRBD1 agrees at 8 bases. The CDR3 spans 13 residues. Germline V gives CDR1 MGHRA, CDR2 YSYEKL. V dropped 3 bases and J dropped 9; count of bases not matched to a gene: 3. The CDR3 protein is CASSQDRDRELFF. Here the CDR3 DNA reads TGCGCCAGCAGCCAGGACAGGGACAGGGAGCTGTTTTTT.

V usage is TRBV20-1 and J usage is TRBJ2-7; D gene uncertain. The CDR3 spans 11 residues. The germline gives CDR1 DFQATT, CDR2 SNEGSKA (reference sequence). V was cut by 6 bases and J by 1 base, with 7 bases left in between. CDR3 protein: CSAVVSYEQYF. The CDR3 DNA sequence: TGCAGTGCCGTCGTTTCCTACGAGCAGTACTTC.

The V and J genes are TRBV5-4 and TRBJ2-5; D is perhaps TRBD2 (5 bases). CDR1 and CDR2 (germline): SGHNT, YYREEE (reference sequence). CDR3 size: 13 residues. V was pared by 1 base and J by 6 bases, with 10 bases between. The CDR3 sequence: CASSLYGEKTQYF. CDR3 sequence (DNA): TGTGCCAGCAGCTTGTACGGGGAAAAGACCCAGTACTTC.

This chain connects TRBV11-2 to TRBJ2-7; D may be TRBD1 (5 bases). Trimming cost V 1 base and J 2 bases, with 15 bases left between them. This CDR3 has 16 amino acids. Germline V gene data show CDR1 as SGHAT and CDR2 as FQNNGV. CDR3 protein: CASSLGRDSRTYEQYF. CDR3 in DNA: TGTGCCAGCAGCTTAGGCCGCGACAGCAGAACCTACGAGCAGTACTTC.